A selection of T cell receptor beta chains follows, all from one sample in a study of shared clonotypes between healthy human individuals. The repertoire was sequenced with immunoSEQ multiplex PCR; TCRdb's copy has only in-frame clones and lacks some. This sample carries about a million clones, around four fifths of them seen once, and the ten largest clones take 1.4%. Specimen: memory CD4+ T cells sorted from blood. Receptor source: a man younger than 30 in good health. Each CDR3 is given with its conserved first and last residue. The D gene is left open where the match is weak. Clone sizes are given selectively: once, few, many, or a class where the clone is expanded.

clone_size d_call j_call v_call cdr3_nt cdr3_aa
NA NA TRBJ2-7 TRBV5-1 TGCGCCAGCAGCTTGGCCCTCGGGGGGCCGGCCGACGAGCAGTACTTC CASSLALGGPADEQYF
once TRBD2 TRBJ2-5 TRBV7-2 TGTGCCAGCAGCCTGGGACTAGCGGGGTGGGAGACCCAGTACTTC CASSLGLAGWETQYF
NA TRBD2 TRBJ2-1 TRBV18 TGTGCCAGCTCACTACTTAGCGGGAGGGCCGGCGATGAGCAGTTCTTC CASSLLSGRAGDEQFF
NA NA TRBJ2-3 TRBV7-6 TGTGCCAGCAGCCGCAATATTAACGGTGGAGATACGCAGTATTTT CASSRNINGGDTQYF
many TRBD1 TRBJ1-6 TRBV5-8 TGTGCCAGCAGCTTGGGGCAGGGGGCTTCACCCCTCCACTTT CASSLGQGASPLHF
NA TRBD1 TRBJ1-6 TRBV6-1 TGTGCCAGCAGTGACGGGACAGATAATTCACCCCTCCACTTT CASSDGTDNSPLHF
once TRBD1 TRBJ2-2 TRBV19 TGTGCCAGTAGTATAGGACAGGGGGGAAACACCGGGGAGCTGTTTTTT CASSIGQGGNTGELFF
few TRBD1 TRBJ2-7 TRBV5-1 TGCGCCAGCAGCTTGGCGCAAAGGGGGCGCGAGCAGTACTTC CASSLAQRGREQYF
NA TRBD1 TRBJ1-5 TRBV5-1 TGCGCCAGGGACGTGGACAGGGGTAACAATCAGCCCCAGCATTTT CARDVDRGNNQPQHF
NA TRBD1 TRBJ1-1 TRBV5-1 TGCGCCAGCAGTCTTGCCGGGGACAGGGACACTGAAGCTTTCTTT CASSLAGDRDTEAFF
NA TRBD2 TRBJ2-3 TRBV7-2 TGTGCCAGCAGCTTAGCCGCGGGAGTTACGGCAGATACGCAGTATTTT CASSLAAGVTADTQYF
NA NA TRBJ2-2 TRBV10-3 TGTGCCATCAGTGCGGCCACCGGGGAGCTGTTTTTT CAISAATGELFF
many TRBD2 TRBJ2-7 TRBV5-4 TGTGCCAGCAGCATAGGGACTAGCGGGATTCGCGAGCAGTACTTC CASSIGTSGIREQYF
NA NA TRBJ1-3 TRBV30 TGTGCCTGGAGTTGGGGCCACTCTGGAAACACCATATATTTT CAWSWGHSGNTIYF
NA TRBD1 TRBJ2-1 TRBV6-5 TGTGCCAGCAGTTCCCGGGACAGCCCCTACAATGAGCAGTTCTTC CASSSRDSPYNEQFF
NA TRBD2 TRBJ2-7 TRBV10-1 TGCGCCAGCAGTGATACGGGAGGGCCCTACGAGCAGTACTTC CASSDTGGPYEQYF
NA TRBD1 TRBJ2-3 TRBV7-9 TGTGCCAGCAGCCTCGGGACAGCGAGCACAGATACGCAGTATTTT CASSLGTASTDTQYF
NA NA TRBJ2-1 TRBV13 TGTGCCAGCAGCTTAGGCTTTACCAGCCGGGGCCTCTACAATGAGCAGTTCTTC CASSLGFTSRGLYNEQFF
NA NA TRBJ1-1 TRBV29-1 TGCAGCGTTGAATCCCCGGGTCAGGGCACTGAAGCTTTCTTT CSVESPGQGTEAFF
NA NA TRBJ2-5 TRBV4-1 TGCGCCAGCAGCCGAACCTTTACAGGACCAATGGAGACCCAGTACTTC CASSRTFTGPMETQYF
many TRBD2 TRBJ2-1 TRBV7-2 TGTGCCAGCAGCTTGCTAGCGGGGAGGGATGAGCAGTTCTTC CASSLLAGRDEQFF
NA NA TRBJ2-7 TRBV19 TGTGCCAGTAGCCCCGACGAGGGGCGGCACGAGCAGTACTTC CASSPDEGRHEQYF
NA TRBD2 TRBJ2-2 TRBV5-4 TGTGCCAGCAGCCCCGCCGGGAGGGGAGAGGCCGGGGAGCTGTTTTTT CASSPAGRGEAGELFF
NA NA TRBJ2-2 TRBV6-5 TGTGCCAGCAGTACGTCCGGATTTGCCGGGGAGCTGTTTTTT CASSTSGFAGELFF
NA NA TRBJ1-2 TRBV7-9 TGTGCCAGCAGCTTATCGTCAGGGCTCAGCTATGGCTACACCTTC CASSLSSGLSYGYTF
NA TRBD2 TRBJ2-5 TRBV7-9 TGTGCCAGCAGCTCCCGGGGAGCGGGGTTGCAAGAGACCCAGTACTTC CASSSRGAGLQETQYF
NA TRBD2 TRBJ2-7 TRBV5-1 TGCGCCAGCAGCCCTGGGGGGGTCTACGAGCAGTACTTC CASSPGGVYEQYF
NA NA TRBJ2-5 TRBV2 TGTGCCAGCAGTGAATCGGGACAACAAGAGACCCAGTACTTC CASSESGQQETQYF
many NA TRBJ2-7 TRBV6-5 TGTGCCAGCAGCGAGACAGGAAACTCCTACGAGCAGTACTTC CASSETGNSYEQYF
once NA TRBJ1-2 TRBV19 TGTGCCAGTAGTATACCGGGGCAAGTCTATGGCTACACCTTC CASSIPGQVYGYTF
NA NA TRBJ2-7 TRBV7-2 TGTGCCAGCAGCTTAGCCTACAGGGACGAGCAGTACTTC CASSLAYRDEQYF
few NA TRBJ1-5 TRBV6-5 TGTGCCAGCAGAAAATCGGGTAGCAATCAGCCCCAGCATTTT CASRKSGSNQPQHF
NA NA TRBJ1-6 TRBV27 TGTGCCAGCAGTTTATATCCGGGACGGCTCTTT CASSLYPGRLF
NA TRBD2 TRBJ2-7 TRBV18 TGTGCCAGCTCACCACCCGGACTAGCGGGGGCAAACTACGAGCAGTACTTC CASSPPGLAGANYEQYF
NA TRBD2 TRBJ2-3 TRBV18 TGTGCCAGCTCACCACTCCCGGGAGGAGCGACAGATACGCAGTATTTT CASSPLPGGATDTQYF
many TRBD1 TRBJ2-1 TRBV18 TGTGCCAGCTCACCACCGAGGACAGGGGACTCCAATGAGCAGTTCTTC CASSPPRTGDSNEQFF
many NA TRBJ2-2 TRBV2 TGTGCCAGCAGTGAAGGTCCGGGCGGCCGACTAGGACTAAACACCGGGGAGCTGTTTTTT CASSEGPGGRLGLNTGELFF
once NA TRBJ2-6 TRBV19 TGTGCCAGTAGTTCATCTGGGGCCAACGTCCTGACTTTC CASSSSGANVLTF
few TRBD1 TRBJ2-7 TRBV6-6 TGTGCCAGCAGTTACCCGGGACAGGGAAACTACGAGCAGTACTTC CASSYPGQGNYEQYF
NA NA TRBJ2-7 TRBV4-1 TGCGCCAGCAGCCAAAATCCTCAGGGAGTCCCCTCCTACGAGCAGTACTTC CASSQNPQGVPSYEQYF
NA NA TRBJ2-7 TRBV18 TGTGCCAGCTCACAGGACAGCTCAGTCTCCTACGAGCAGTACTTC CASSQDSSVSYEQYF
NA TRBD1 TRBJ1-1 TRBV5-1 TGCGCCAGCAGCGCCGGGACAGGGGGACGAAACACTGAAGCTTTCTTT CASSAGTGGRNTEAFF
NA NA TRBJ1-6 TRBV2 TGTGCCAGCAAGGTTACGACGGGTTTGGGGCGCTCACCCCTCCACTTT CASKVTTGLGRSPLHF
NA NA TRBJ1-6 TRBV18 TGTGCCAGCTCAGGACAACTCAAGAGCTCCTATAATTCACCCCTCCACTTT CASSGQLKSSYNSPLHF
few TRBD1 TRBJ1-5 TRBV28 TGTGCCAGCAGCCTGGACAGGGGGGTGAGGCCCCAGCATTTT CASSLDRGVRPQHF
few NA TRBJ1-1 TRBV28 TGTGCCAGCAGTTCCGAGCCTGAAGCTTTCTTT CASSSEPEAFF
NA NA TRBJ1-2 TRBV6-5 TGTGCCAGCAGGCGGGGGGGCTTCTATGGCTACACCTTC CASRRGGFYGYTF
once NA TRBJ1-5 TRBV7-9 TGTGCCAGCAGCTTATCGGAGGGGAGTCAGCCCCAGCATTTT CASSLSEGSQPQHF
NA NA TRBJ2-7 TRBV19 TGTGCCAGTAGTATTCAAGCAGGGTCCTACGAGCAGTACTTC CASSIQAGSYEQYF
NA NA TRBJ1-4 TRBV7-8 TGTGCCAGCAGCTTAGTAGGAAGAGGGGAAAAACTGTTTTTT CASSLVGRGEKLFF
NA NA TRBJ1-3 TRBV18 TGTGCCAGCTCACCTCTACAGAAGCGCCCTAAGCCTGGAAACACCATATATTTT CASSPLQKRPKPGNTIYF
many TRBD1 TRBJ1-5 TRBV4-3 TGCGCCAGCAGCCAAGCCTACGGGACAGATAGCAATCAGCCCCAGCATTTT CASSQAYGTDSNQPQHF
few TRBD1 TRBJ1-2 TRBV5-6 TGTGCCAGCAGCCAACCACAGGGGGACCGCTCCTATGGCTACACCTTC CASSQPQGDRSYGYTF